Shown below are 27 T cell receptor beta chains from a single sample sequenced in a study of blood T cell repertoires in COVID-19. Using immunoSEQ multiplex PCR, the repertoire was profiled, and TCRdb retains in-frame clones only, with some absent. Among about 69,000 clones listed, 60% to 80% were seen once. Sequenced input: peripheral blood. The receptors were gathered from a man aged 55 to 69 with acute or convalescent COVID-19.

The genes are TRBV7-2 and TRBJ1-2; 7 bases match TRBD1. The V gene end was trimmed by 3 bases and the J gene end by 7 bases; junction bases not matched to a gene: 5. The CDR3 is 13 amino acids. Germline CDR1 and CDR2: SGHTA and FQGNSA. CDR3 DNA: TGTGCCAGCAGCTTTACAGGGGTTAGTGGCTACACCTTC. Translated, it gives CASSFTGVSGYTF.

The J gene is TRBJ2-1, the V gene TRBV5-4; weak D call: TRBD2 (5 bases). Germline V gene data show CDR1 as SGHNT and CDR2 as YYREEE (reference sequence). The CDR3 length is 13 residues. Between the trimmed V and J ends, which lost 2 bases and 4 bases, there was a span of 7 bases. The DNA for the CDR3 is TGTGCCAGCAGCTTAGGCGGGTACAATGAGCAGTTCTTC. The encoded protein is CASSLGGYNEQFF.

This clone was detected only a few times. V and J are TRBV4-2 and TRBJ2-7; TRBD1 might be the D (6 bases). CDR1 is LGHNA, CDR2 YNFKEQ, per germline. The V end lost 0 bases, the J end lost 3 bases, and 12 bases lay between the germline ends. The CDR3 is made up of 15 amino acids. CDR3 region: CASSQESGTSYEQYF. CDR3 nucleotide sequence: TGTGCCAGCAGCCAAGAATCCGGGACAAGCTACGAGCAGTACTTC.

This chain uses TRBV10-3 with TRBJ2-2; the match to TRBD2 covers 7 bases. The CDR3 contains 16 residues. With 3 bases clipped from V and 2 bases from J, the junction kept 6 bases outside the gene matches. Germline CDR1 and CDR2: ENHRY and SYGVKD. The CDR3 coding sequence is TGTGCCATCAGTGATCTCGGGACTACCAACACCGGGGAGCTGTTTTTT. It encodes CAISDLGTTNTGELFF.

The J gene is TRBJ1-4, the V gene TRBV7-2, with D tentatively TRBD1 (5 bases). Trimming removed 3 bases from V and 9 bases from J, with 11 bases in between. The CDR3 extends over 13 amino acids. CDR1 is SGHTA, CDR2 FQGNSA, per germline. The CDR3 DNA follows: TGTGCCAGCAGCTTGAGAGACAGTCAAAAACTGTTTTTT. This translates into CASSLRDSQKLFF.

The chain carries TRBV7-2 and TRBJ2-1, with 9 bases matching TRBD2. The ends lost 6 bases at V and 0 bases at J; junction bases unmatched: 6. The CDR3 is made up of 16 amino acids. Germline CDR1 and CDR2: SGHTA and FQGNSA. The CDR3 DNA reads as TGTGCCAGCAGTGTTTCTAGCGGGGTCTCCTACAATGAGCAGTTCTTC. Translated: CASSVSSGVSYNEQFF.

The CDR3 reads CASSFRQGIPTDTQYF. In DNA, the CDR3 is TGTGCCAGCAGTTTCCGCCAGGGGATTCCCACAGATACGCAGTATTTT. V gene TRBV27 combines with J gene TRBJ2-3; a possible D gene is TRBD1 (6 bases). V lost 3 bases to trimming and J lost 2 bases, with 15 bases between them. Per germline, CDR1 MNHEY and CDR2 SMNVEV (reference sequence). The CDR3 runs to 16 residues.

This sequence joins TRBV5-1 and TRBJ1-1, with 7 bases fitting TRBD1. V gave up 9 bases and J gave up 5 bases; unmatched junction bases: 16. Per the germline V gene, CDR1 is SGHRS and CDR2 is YFSETQ. CDR3 length: 15 residues. As DNA, the CDR3 is TGCGCCACTTCGGACAGGCCCTCAGGGGGTACTGAAGCTTTCTTT. It is translated as CATSDRPSGGTEAFF.

The V call is TRBV19, the J call TRBJ2-7; 8 nucleotides line up with TRBD1. The germline V gene has CDR1 LNHDA and CDR2 SQIVND (reference sequence). CDR3 length: 13 amino acids. The ends lost 8 bases at V and 6 bases at J; junction bases unmatched: 9. In nucleotides, the CDR3 is TGTGCCAGTGGTGGACAGGGTTGGGCCGAGCAGTACTTC. Residues: CASGGQGWAEQYF.

The chain has TRBV5-6 and TRBJ1-1; D remains ambiguous. The ends were cut back, 2 bases at V and 0 bases at J, with 8 bases in the middle. The germline V gene encodes CDR1 SGHDT and CDR2 YYEEEE. The CDR3 length is 14 residues. The CDR3 protein is CASSFSNLNTEAFF. Here the CDR3 DNA reads TGTGCCAGCAGCTTCAGTAATCTGAACACTGAAGCTTTCTTT.

The rearrangement links TRBV5-4 to TRBJ1-2, with 7 bases aligning to TRBD1. The V gene's germline CDR1 is SGHNT and CDR2 YYREEE (reference sequence). V lost 0 bases and J lost 7; bases outside the gene matches: 9. The CDR3 runs to 15 residues. Here the CDR3 DNA reads TGTGCCAGCAGCTTGGCCTGGAGAGGGGGCTCTGGCTACACCTTC. It encodes CASSLAWRGGSGYTF.

The gene calls are TRBV7-3 and TRBJ2-5; TRBD2 agrees at 14 bases. The CDR3 sequence is 16 residues long. Trimming removed 4 bases from V and 2 bases from J; junction bases left unmatched: 3. Germline V gene sequence: CDR1 SGHTA, CDR2 FQGTGA. The CDR3 DNA is TGTGCCAGCAGCTCCGGACTAGCGGGGGGTCAAGAGACCCAGTACTTC. It translates to CASSSGLAGGQETQYF.

The chain is built from TRBV7-9 and TRBJ1-1; 7 bases are shared with TRBD1. The CDR3 covers 13 residues. V was pared by 1 base and J by 9 bases, with 5 bases of the junction left unmatched. CDR1 and CDR2 (germline): SEHNR, FQNEAQ (reference sequence). The chain's CDR3 is CASSLVTGEKAFF. The CDR3 DNA reads TGTGCCAGCAGCTTAGTTACAGGGGAGAAAGCTTTCTTT.

The chain combines TRBV6-5 with TRBJ2-7; perhaps TRBD1 as D (6 bases). This CDR3 spans 14 amino acids. Germline-derived CDR1 and CDR2 are MNHEY and SVGAGI. Trimming removed 9 bases at V and 4 bases at J, with 19 bases between. CDR3 sequence reads: CASRKDPTGYEQYF. In nucleotides, the CDR3 is TGTGCCAGTAGGAAAGACCCGACAGGTTACGAGCAGTACTTC.

The chain is built from TRBV7-9 and TRBJ1-5; D not certain. The CDR3 extends over 17 amino acids. Per the germline V gene, CDR1 is SEHNR and CDR2 is FQNEAQ (reference sequence). Trimming took off 5 bases at V and 2 bases at J, with 19 bases between the two ends. The CDR3 sequence is CASSHGPGHSGNQPQHF. The CDR3 DNA follows: TGTGCCAGCAGCCATGGTCCCGGGCATAGCGGCAATCAGCCCCAGCATTTT.

In this sample, this clone turned up once. The chain combines TRBV9 with TRBJ2-5; TRBD2 matches at 7 bases. The CDR3 consists of 14 residues. The V gene end was trimmed by 5 bases and the J gene end by 1 base; junction bases not matched to a gene: 5. Germline V gene sequence: CDR1 SGDLS, CDR2 YYNGEE. Written as DNA, the CDR3 is TGTGCCAGCAGTGGAGGGAGGGCCCAAGAGACCCAGTACTTC. Amino acid sequence: CASSGGRAQETQYF.

CDR3 amino acids: CASSVSTGAEAFF. The CDR3 nucleotides read TGTGCCAGCAGCGTCAGTACAGGGGCTGAAGCTTTCTTT. The chain couples TRBV11-1 to TRBJ1-1; 7 bases map to TRBD1. V lost 5 bases, J lost 6 bases, and 6 bases stayed unmatched. Germline V lookup: CDR1 SGHAT, CDR2 FQDESV (reference sequence). The length of the CDR3 is 13 residues.

The chain recombines TRBV4-2 with TRBJ2-3, with 13 bases identical to TRBD2. There are 17 residues in the CDR3. After removal of 1 base from V and 8 bases from J, the junction contained 9 bases not matched to a gene. Germline lookup yields CDR1 LGHNA and CDR2 YNFKEQ. This chain's CDR3 is CASSQGTSGGSQGTQYF. CDR3 in DNA: TGTGCCAGCAGCCAAGGGACTAGCGGGGGATCCCAAGGTACGCAGTATTTT.

This clone came up a few times. This chain joins TRBV30 and TRBJ2-7; tentatively, D is TRBD2 (5 bases). Germline V gene data show CDR1 as GTSNPN and CDR2 as SVGIG (reference sequence). The germline V and J ends were trimmed by 4 bases and 7 bases, with 17 bases remaining between them. CDR3 length: 13 amino acids. The CDR3 coding sequence is TGTGCCTGGAATAGCGCCCCTACCGGGGAGCAGTACTTC. The encoded protein is CAWNSAPTGEQYF. The full variable domain, rest sourced from reference TRBV30 and TRBJ2-7, is SQTIHQWPATLVQPVGSPLSLECTVEGTSNPNLYWYRQAAGRGLQLLFYSVGIGQISSEVPQNLSASRPQDRQFILSSKKLLLSDSGFYLCAWNSAPTGEQYFGPGTRLTVT.

The chain joins TRBV3-1 (or the pseudogene TRBV3-2) to TRBJ2-3, with D hard to call. The CDR3 has 12 residues. With 1 base removed from V and 5 bases from J, the gap between germline ends came to 4 bases. Germline V gene lookup returns CDR1 LGHDT and CDR2 YNNKEL (reference sequence). CDR3 sequence reads: CASSQVQDTQYF. The DNA for the CDR3 is TGTGCCAGCAGCCAAGTACAAGATACGCAGTATTTT.

This clone occurred a few times. This CDR3 is CASTILQGDNSPLHF. As DNA, the CDR3 is TGTGCCAGCACCATACTACAGGGAGATAATTCACCCCTCCACTTT. The chain couples TRBV11-2 to TRBJ1-6; weak D call: TRBD1 (6 bases). Looked up from germline, CDR1 is SGHAT and CDR2 is FQNNGV. This CDR3 contains 15 residues. V lost 7 bases to trimming and J lost 5 bases, with 15 bases between them.

A few counts support this clone. This chain uses TRBV5-1 with TRBJ2-1; D not resolved. From germline, CDR1 is SGHRS and CDR2 YFSETQ. The CDR3 runs 15 residues. Trimming cost V 7 bases and J 4 bases, with 18 bases left between them. The CDR3 DNA follows: TGCGCCAGCGCAGTGACTGATTCGCCGTACAATGAGCAGTTCTTC. It translates to CASAVTDSPYNEQFF.

The rearrangement uses TRBV2 and TRBJ2-2; D ambiguous. Germline CDR1 reads SNHLY; CDR2 reads FYNNEI. There are 13 residues in the CDR3. V lost 4 bases, J lost 6 bases, and 9 bases lay in between. CDR3 sequence: CASSVSRPGELFF. The CDR3 DNA follows: TGTGCCAGCAGTGTTTCCCGTCCCGGGGAGCTGTTTTTT.

CDR3 in DNA: TGTGCCAGCTCACCCGCCAGGGGGGCTCAGCCCCAGCATTTT. Protein sequence: CASSPARGAQPQHF. This chain joins TRBV18 and TRBJ1-5; the match to TRBD1 covers 7 bases. There are 14 residues in the CDR3. The trim removed 3 bases at V and 6 bases at J, leaving 5 bases unmatched. CDR1 is KGHSH and CDR2 is LQKENI in the germline V gene.

This clone was seen only a few times. The genes are TRBV10-3 and TRBJ2-7, with 7 bases aligning to TRBD1. The V gene end was trimmed by 5 bases and the J gene end by 3 bases; junction bases not matched to a gene: 13. This CDR3 is built from 16 residues. Germline-derived CDR1 and CDR2 are ENHRY and SYGVKD. CDR3 in DNA: TGTGCCATCAGTTCGCGAGACGGGACAGCTGACTACGAGCAGTACTTC. This codes for CAISSRDGTADYEQYF.

The chain uses TRBV4-3 and TRBJ1-4, with D hard to call. The germline V gene encodes CDR1 LGHNA and CDR2 YSLEER. Trimming pared 1 base from V and 0 bases from J, leaving 12 bases between. CDR3 length: 17 amino acids. In nucleotides, the CDR3 is TGCGCCAGCAGCCAAGGTGTGTCCGCGGCAACTAATGAAAAACTGTTTTTT. Translating gives CASSQGVSAATNEKLFF.

This clone was seen a few times. The genes are TRBV2 and TRBJ2-1; the match to TRBD2 covers 8 bases. The CDR3 runs 16 residues. The trim removed 5 bases at V and 4 bases at J, leaving 10 bases unmatched. The V gene's germline CDR1 is SNHLY and CDR2 FYNNEI. CDR3 sequence: CASSSKLADSYNEQFF. In DNA, the CDR3 is TGTGCCAGCAGTTCCAAACTAGCGGACTCATACAATGAGCAGTTCTTC. Drawing the rest from reference TRBV2 and TRBJ2-1, the complete variable domain is EPEVTQTPSHQVTQMGQEVILRCVPISNHLYFYWYRQILGQKVEFLVSFYNNEISEKSEIFDDQFSVERPDGSNFTLKIRSTKLEDSAMYFCASSSKLADSYNEQFFGPGTRLTVL.